This passage covers 23 T cell receptor beta chains from one sample sequenced in a study of cytomegalovirus exposure and HLA in healthy donors. The PCR was carried out with 60 Vbeta primers and 13 Jbeta primers. Assay used: immunoSEQ multiplex PCR; TCRdb lists only in-frame clones, some missing. This table has more than 95,000 clones, roughly 80% appearing once. Sequencing was carried out using PBMCs. Source of these receptors: a man aged 30 to 45 in good health and CMV-seropositive.

This chain links TRBV2 with TRBJ2-1; D might be TRBD2 (5 bases). With 7 bases removed from V and 10 bases from J, the gap between germline ends came to 17 bases. In germline, CDR1 is SNHLY, CDR2 FYNNEI. The CDR3 is 13 residues long. The CDR3 loop reads CASTRGGGEEQFF. In nucleotides, the CDR3 is TGTGCCAGCACCCGAGGTGGAGGCGAAGAGCAGTTCTTC. Combining the CDR3 with reference TRBV2 and TRBJ2-1 gives the whole variable domain EPEVTQTPSHQVTQMGQEVILRCVPISNHLYFYWYRQILGQKVEFLVSFYNNEISEKSEIFDDQFSVERPDGSNFTLKIRSTKLEDSAMYFCASTRGGGEEQFFGPGTRLTVL.

The CDR3 DNA reads TGTGCCAGCAGTTACCCCCGCAGACAGTTCTATGGCTACACCTTC. It is translated as CASSYPRRQFYGYTF. The rearrangement uses TRBV28 and TRBJ1-2; TRBD1 is a possible D gene (5 bases). The CDR3 runs 15 residues. Germline-derived CDR1 and CDR2 are MDHEN and SYDVKM. Trimming left V 4 bases short and J 4 bases short, with 16 bases between.

This clone was observed a few times. The rearrangement joins TRBV7-8 to TRBJ1-1; the D gene is possibly TRBD1 (5 bases). V lost 3 bases to trimming and J lost 4 bases, with 9 bases between them. The germline gives CDR1 SGHVS, CDR2 FQNEAQ. The CDR3 runs 13 residues. CDR3 sequence: CASSFRQTTEAFF. The DNA of the CDR3 is TGTGCCAGCAGCTTCCGACAGACCACTGAAGCTTTCTTT.

This sequence joins TRBV5-4 and TRBJ2-3; 9 nucleotides match TRBD1. The CDR3 consists of 15 residues. Trimming cost V 6 bases and J 1 base; bases outside gene matches: 6. Germline-derived CDR1 and CDR2 are SGHNT and YYREEE (reference sequence). The CDR3 DNA reads as TGTGCCAGCACCCGGCGGACAGGGGGCACAGATACGCAGTATTTT. This translates into CASTRRTGGTDTQYF.

This clone appeared a few times. The chain recombines TRBV5-6 with TRBJ2-7, with D possibly TRBD1 on 5 matching bases. CDR3 size: 15 residues. Trimming removed 7 bases from V and 4 bases from J, with 21 bases in between. The germline V gene encodes CDR1 SGHDT and CDR2 YYEEEE. The CDR3 loop is CASARVGSSGYEQYF. Written as DNA, the CDR3 is TGTGCCAGCGCCCGGGTGGGATCCTCAGGGTACGAGCAGTACTTC.

This clone was found once. This chain's CDR3 is CASSETSGGANEQFF. The CDR3 coding sequence is TGTGCCAGCAGCGAAACTAGCGGGGGGGCCAATGAGCAGTTCTTC. The J gene is TRBJ2-1, the V gene TRBV7-3; TRBD2 aligns across 13 bases. This CDR3 spans 15 amino acids. The V gene's germline CDR1 is SGHTA and CDR2 FQGTGA. J lost 6 bases, V lost 5 bases, and 4 bases had no gene match.

This clone was counted only a few times. The V gene is TRBV5-6, the J gene TRBJ2-6, with D perhaps matching TRBD1 (5 bases). The CDR3 loop spans 14 amino acids. The germline V gene encodes CDR1 SGHDT and CDR2 YYEEEE. V lost 6 bases, J lost 4 bases, and 11 bases lay in between. CDR3 bases: TGTGCCAGCATGGTGGGGCCGGGGGCCAACGTCCTGACTTTC. Translation: CASMVGPGANVLTF.

This clone was seen more than once but under ten times. The chain links TRBV5-4 to TRBJ2-5, with 8 bases that match TRBD2. The ends lost 0 bases at V and 4 bases at J; junction bases unmatched: 8. This CDR3 comprises 16 residues. The germline gives CDR1 SGHNT, CDR2 YYREEE (reference sequence). This CDR3 reads CASSLDGGAVLETQYF. Written as DNA, the CDR3 is TGTGCCAGCAGCTTGGACGGGGGGGCCGTTTTAGAGACCCAGTACTTC.

The chain links TRBV9 to TRBJ1-6, with TRBD1 matching 8 bases. This CDR3 contains 14 residues. Trimming cost V 1 base and J 10 bases; bases outside gene matches: 4. CDR1 SGDLS and CDR2 YYNGEE come from the germline V gene. CDR3 residues: CASSVLTGGSPLHF. The CDR3 DNA reads TGTGCCAGCAGCGTATTAACAGGGGGGTCACCCCTCCACTTT.

A few counts support this clone. This rearrangement joins TRBV2 to TRBJ2-5; 9 bases align to TRBD2. CDR3 size: 17 residues. The germline CDR1 and CDR2 sequences are SNHLY and FYNNEI. Losses at the gene ends were 6 bases for V and 0 bases for J; bases not matched to a gene: 11. The CDR3 is CASRLEVVAGDQETQYF. CDR3 DNA: TGTGCCAGCAGGCTTGAGGTGGTAGCGGGGGACCAAGAGACCCAGTACTTC.

This chain links TRBV27 with TRBJ2-5, with D possibly matching TRBD2 (6 bases). The DNA end is a closer match to TRBJ2-7, so the J assignment may be wrong. The CDR3 contains 14 residues. Germline V gene data show CDR1 as MNHEY and CDR2 as SMNVEV (reference sequence). The CDR3 coding sequence is TGTGCCAGCAGTTTAGGAGGGCCCCTCTACGAGCAGTACTTC. Protein sequence: CASSLGGPLYEQYF.

This chain links TRBV6-5 with TRBJ1-1; 7 bases are shared with TRBD1. The germline V gene encodes CDR1 MNHEY and CDR2 SVGAGI. The CDR3 length is 14 residues. J lost 0 bases, V lost 6 bases, and 4 bases had no gene match. CDR3 nucleotides: TGTGCCAGCAGCTCCGGGACAGTGAACACTGAAGCTTTCTTT. Translating gives CASSSGTVNTEAFF.

By share, this clone ranks as medium-sized. This sample includes further DNA sequences coding for the same CDR3. The CDR3 region has the DNA TGTGCCAGCAGCCCTCCTATGAACACTGAAGCTTTCTTT. It is translated as CASSPPMNTEAFF. This sequence joins TRBV13 and TRBJ1-1; D ambiguous. CDR3 length: 13 amino acids. V gave up 5 bases and J gave up 0 bases, with 7 bases separating them. Germline CDR1 reads PRHDT; CDR2 reads FYEKMQ (reference sequence). The whole variable domain, remainder taken from reference TRBV13 and TRBJ1-1, is AAGVIQSPRHLIKEKRETATLKCYPIPRHDTVYWYQQGPGQDPQFLISFYEKMQSDKGSIPDRFSAQQFSDYHSELNMSSLELGDSALYFCASSPPMNTEAFFGQGTRLTVV.

This clone was detected once. This chain connects TRBV5-1 to TRBJ1-5, with 7 nucleotides matching TRBD1. Trimming removed 4 bases from V and 1 base from J; junction bases left unmatched: 2. Germline CDR1 SGHRS, CDR2 YFSETQ. This CDR3 is built from 14 residues. The DNA of the CDR3 is TGCGCCAGCAGCCCACAGGGGAGCAATCAGCCCCAGCATTTT. This codes for CASSPQGSNQPQHF.

The rearrangement links TRBV28 to TRBJ1-5; D is unclear. The CDR3 has 13 amino acids. Germline CDR1 is MDHEN and CDR2 is SYDVKM. V was trimmed by 2 bases and J by 10 bases, leaving 12 bases between them. The CDR3 is CASSLRVSPPQHF. DNA for the CDR3: TGTGCCAGCAGTTTAAGAGTGAGTCCCCCCCAGCATTTT.

This chain uses TRBV6-5 with TRBJ2-5, with a weak D call TRBD1 (5 bases). CDR3 length equals 13 residues. V was trimmed by 7 bases and J by 5 bases, leaving 14 bases between them. Germline values: CDR1 MNHEY, CDR2 SVGAGI. The CDR3 loop is CASTKGPLETQYF. CDR3 bases: TGTGCCAGCACCAAGGGGCCCTTGGAGACCCAGTACTTC.

The sample holds a few counts of this clone. V is TRBV4-1 and J is TRBJ1-1; D is possibly TRBD1 (6 bases). The germline CDR1 and CDR2 sequences are MGHRA and YSYEKL. Trimming left V 4 bases short and J 7 bases short, with 19 bases between. The CDR3 length is 15 residues. The CDR3 region has the DNA TGCGCCAGCAGCCCCCAATCCGGGACACCTTATGAAGCTTTCTTT. It translates to CASSPQSGTPYEAFF.

V and J are TRBV6-1 and TRBJ2-7; D is undetermined. CDR1 is MNHNS, CDR2 SASEGT, per germline. V was shortened by 4 bases and J by 2 bases, with 9 bases between the two germline ends. The CDR3 runs to 13 residues. CDR3 coding DNA: TGTGCCAGCAGTGTGGCCAAACCCTACGAGCAGTACTTC. This codes for CASSVAKPYEQYF.

The chain combines TRBV27 with TRBJ2-1, with D perhaps TRBD1 (6 bases). Germline CDR1 and CDR2: MNHEY and SMNVEV (reference sequence). The CDR3 extends over 15 amino acids. Trimming cost V 4 bases and J 7 bases, with 17 bases left between them. The CDR3 nucleotides read TGTGCCAGCAGTTCAATCCCTCCAGGGGCGAATGAGCAGTTCTTC. Amino acids: CASSSIPPGANEQFF.

Only a few counts were recorded for this clone. The V and J genes are TRBV5-4 and TRBJ2-5; tentative D call: TRBD2 (5 bases). The end of the DNA fits TRBJ2-7 better, so the J call may be wrong. This CDR3 is built from 14 residues. The germline CDR1 and CDR2 sequences are SGHNT and YYREEE (reference sequence). This chain's CDR3 is CASSLERVKREQYF. CDR3 DNA sequence: TGTGCCAGCAGCTTGGAGAGGGTCAAACGCGAGCAGTACTTC.

The chain carries TRBV4-2 and TRBJ2-5; weak D call: TRBD2 (6 bases). V lost 2 bases, J lost 2 bases, and 12 bases lay in between. Germline values: CDR1 LGHNA, CDR2 YNFKEQ. The CDR3 has 15 amino acids. The CDR3 bases are TGTGCCAGCAGCCAACCTGGGACTGTACAAGAGACCCAGTACTTC. It translates to CASSQPGTVQETQYF.

The V call is TRBV2, the J call TRBJ2-1, with a possible D match to TRBD2 (6 bases). The CDR3 contains 13 residues. Germline-derived CDR1 and CDR2 are SNHLY and FYNNEI. The ends were cut back, 4 bases at V and 6 bases at J, with 10 bases in the middle. The CDR3, as DNA: TGTGCCAGCAGTGTTCCGGGAGCCAATGAGCAGTTCTTC. As protein: CASSVPGANEQFF.

The V call is TRBV5-1, the J call TRBJ2-1; TRBD2 aligns across 8 bases. The V segment lost 4 bases and the J segment 5 bases; nucleotides outside the gene matches: 2. The CDR3 extends over 13 amino acids. In germline, CDR1 is SGHRS, CDR2 YFSETQ. The CDR3 nucleotides read TGCGCCAGCAGCAAGGGACTAGACAATGAGCAGTTCTTC. As protein: CASSKGLDNEQFF.